Here is one T cell receptor (beta chain) with its context. Its antigen remains unidentified. Profiled with immunoSEQ multiplex PCR; TCRdb holds only in-frame clones, not every one. The sample gives about 15,000 clones, approximately 80% of which show up once; 9.5% to 13% is in the top ten. This specimen comes from a study of PD-1 blockade in mismatch repair-deficient tumors. The time point is: roughly 10-day in vitro stimulation with candidate neoantigen peptide 5. TCR sequencing covered a few patients who responded to pembrolizumab. Cells were stimulated roughly 10 days with each of seven or eight ELISpot-reactive neoantigens. An identically run culture lacking peptide was the fold-change baseline. The specimen comprised cells cultured in vitro, sampled from a patient treated with pembrolizumab. The clonotype originates from an adult with mismatch repair-deficient cancer.

CDR3 in amino acids: CASSQGTSGWETQYF. In DNA, the CDR3 is TGCGCCAGCAGCCAGGGGACTAGCGGTTGGGAGACCCAGTACTTC. The rearrangement uses TRBV4-1 and TRBJ2-5, with 11 bases matching TRBD2. Per the germline V gene, CDR1 is MGHRA and CDR2 is YSYEKL. V shed 3 bases and J 5 bases; nucleotides not matched to a gene: 5. The CDR3 loop spans 15 amino acids.